This TCR beta chain comes out of a study of blood T cell repertoires in COVID-19. Study as a whole: Samples taken during acute and convalescent COVID-19 were collected in the United States, Italy and Spain. PBMCs, B-cell-depleted T cells, or T cells were the source of the cDNA or gDNA that made up the material.

V was pared by 2 bases and J by 5 bases, with 14 bases of the junction left unmatched. Looked up from germline, CDR1 is SGDLS and CDR2 is YYNGEE. The CDR3 has 18 residues. Per the study methods: Amplification with reference gene primers provided the estimates of nucleated cell counts. Some clones are missing from TCRdb's copy, which holds only in-frame ones; the method was immunoSEQ multiplex PCR. The V and J calls and clone size come from that table; D and trimming were worked out from the DNA. The repertoire holds about 420,000 clones, with around nine tenths as singletons. Those enrolled in Seattle joined during active infection and were followed longitudinally afterward.

The sequencing input was peripheral blood. This TCR derives from a young man with COVID-19, enrolled during active disease. The gene calls are TRBV9 and TRBJ2-2, with 8 bases fitting TRBD2. CDR3 nucleotides: TGTGCCAGCAGCGTGGCAGGGCTCGCGGGGGGAAGAACCGGGGAGCTGTTTTTT. This sequence encodes CASSVAGLAGGRTGELFF.